Sequencing of this T cell receptor (beta chain) was carried out in a study of T cell responses to AZD1222 COVID-19 vaccine. Study-wide results and limits: The sample set comprised mostly white British donors with more females, and clonal diversity was possibly underestimated. Vaccine-related CD4 TCRs covered spike, predominating at 160-218 and 743-854. It was only after the peak T cell response that any repertoires were sampled.

For this clone: As yet, its antigen is unknown.

Assay used: immunoSEQ multiplex PCR; TCRdb lists only in-frame clones, some missing. Of approximately 160,000 clones listed, around 90% were seen once; the top ten hold less than 1.3%. The TCR comes from an adult who received the AZD1222 COVID-19 vaccine. Material: peripheral blood, obtained 28 days after the second AZD1222 dose.

The CDR3 here is CASSPPHSGQINYGYTF. The CDR3 DNA reads TGTGCCAGCTCACCACCGCATTCGGGACAAATTAACTATGGCTACACCTTC. The chain recombines TRBV18 with TRBJ1-2, with D perhaps TRBD1 (6 bases). CDR1 and CDR2 from the germline V gene are KGHSH and LQKENI. The CDR3 has 17 amino acids. V was cut by 0 bases and J by 1 base, with 15 bases left in between. The variable domain in full, completed from reference TRBV18 and TRBJ1-2, reads NAGVMQNPRHLVRRRGQEARLRCSPMKGHSHVYWYRQLPEEGLKFMVYLQKENIIDESGMPKERFSAEFPKEGPSILRIQQVVRGDSAAYFCASSPPHSGQINYGYTFGSGTRLTVV.